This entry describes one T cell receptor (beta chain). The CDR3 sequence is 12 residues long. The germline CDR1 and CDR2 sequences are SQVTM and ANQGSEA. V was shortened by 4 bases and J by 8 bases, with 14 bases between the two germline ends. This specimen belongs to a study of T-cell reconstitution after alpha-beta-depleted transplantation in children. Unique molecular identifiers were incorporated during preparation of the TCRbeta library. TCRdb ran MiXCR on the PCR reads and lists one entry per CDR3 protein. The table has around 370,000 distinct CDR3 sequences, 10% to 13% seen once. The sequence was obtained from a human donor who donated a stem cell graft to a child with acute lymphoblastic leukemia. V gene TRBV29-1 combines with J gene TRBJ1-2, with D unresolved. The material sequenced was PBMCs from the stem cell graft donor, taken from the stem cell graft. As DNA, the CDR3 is TGCAGCGTTGTCCCCCCTTGGGGAGGCTACACCTTC. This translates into CSVVPPWGGYTF.